The sequence of this TCR beta chain was determined in a study of T cell repertoires and Cas9 in healthy adults listed by TCRdb under 2018. Looking at the study overall: SpCas9-reactive T cells were characterized for multi-effector potency, cytotoxicity and lineage determination within the CD4 and CD8 compartments. This study looked at whether people already carry T cell immunity to the Streptococcus pyogenes Cas9 nuclease (SpCas9), the enzyme used in CRISPR gene editing.

Study-level results and caveats: Proliferation and function of SpCas9-reactive effector T cells were reported to be mitigated in vitro by SpCas9-reactive regulatory T cells.

All of the donors in the study were healthy humans. The library was generated by the immunoSEQ multiplex PCR assay. TCRdb stores this immuneACCESS table with in-frame sequences only. Part of the clones is absent; in the studies checked, under half of the shortfall reflects unresolved V genes, and no reason is known for the rest. This sample holds fewer than 25,000 clones; 91% were observed only once. Less than 2% of the sample is in the top ten clones. Notes on this clone: Its antigen remains undetermined. No base quality information exists; no much larger clone differs at one position.

The V and J ends are trimmed by 2 bases and 7 bases, leaving 16 bases between them. CDR1 is given as SGHKS and CDR2 as YYEKEE, both from the germline V gene (reference sequence). From the cysteine through the phenylalanine, the CDR3 covers 16 amino acids. Solely the CDR3 DNA is kept, with 48 bases framed from the first base. Sequencing used CD4+ effector T cells (CD127+, CD25-, CD137-, CD154-) from PBMCs; culture status not recorded. The V and J segments used are TRBV5-5 and TRBJ1-6, with the D gene not confidently named. The receptor was isolated from a human donor in good health. The CDR3 reads as follows: CASSFMLGFGNSPLHF. The nucleotides are TGTGCCAGCAGCTTTATGCTGGGGTTTGGCAATTCACCCCTCCACTTT. Here the CDR3 is joined to the reference TRBV5-5 and TRBJ1-6 genes, and the full variable domain is: DAGVTQSPTHLIKTRGQQVTLRCSPISGHKSVSWYQQVLGQGPQFIFQYYEKEERGRGNFPDRFSARQFPNYSSELNVNALLLGDSALYLCASSFMLGFGNSPLHFGNGTRLTVT.